The T cell receptor beta chain under discussion was sequenced for a study of T cell responses to AZD1222 COVID-19 vaccine. Study-wide background: Second-dose groups at about 4 or about 12 weeks were pooled.

Concerning this clone: No antigen is known for it.

CDR1 and CDR2 from the germline V gene are SNHLY and FYNNEI. The CDR3 covers 15 residues. V lost 8 bases and J lost 4; bases outside the gene matches: 10. Some clones are missing from TCRdb's copy, which holds only in-frame ones; the method was immunoSEQ multiplex PCR. Counted here are 170,000 or so clones, over 75% occurring once; the ten biggest clones make up 2.5% to 3%. Whole-study results and caveats: In a largely white British group with more females than males, clonal diversity was possibly underestimated.

This TCR was recovered from an adult in good health. The chain links TRBV2 to TRBJ1-1, with 10 bases matching TRBD1. This material consisted of peripheral blood, taken on day 0 of AZD1222 vaccination. CDR3 residues: CASRTGTGVITEAFF. In DNA, the CDR3 is TGTGCCAGCCGTACCGGGACAGGGGTAATCACTGAAGCTTTCTTT.